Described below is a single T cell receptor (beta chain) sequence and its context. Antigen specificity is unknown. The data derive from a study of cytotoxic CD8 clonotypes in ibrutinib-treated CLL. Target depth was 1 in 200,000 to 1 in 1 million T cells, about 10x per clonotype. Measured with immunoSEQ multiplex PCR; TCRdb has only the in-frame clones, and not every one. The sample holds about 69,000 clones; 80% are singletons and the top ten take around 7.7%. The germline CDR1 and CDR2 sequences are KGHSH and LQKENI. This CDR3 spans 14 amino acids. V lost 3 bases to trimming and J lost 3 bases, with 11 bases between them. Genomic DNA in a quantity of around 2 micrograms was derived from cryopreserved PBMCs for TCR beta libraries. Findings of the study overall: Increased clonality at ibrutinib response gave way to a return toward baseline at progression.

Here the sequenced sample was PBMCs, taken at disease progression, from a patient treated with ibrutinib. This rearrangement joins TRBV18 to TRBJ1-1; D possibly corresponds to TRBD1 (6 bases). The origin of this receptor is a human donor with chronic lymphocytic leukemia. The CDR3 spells CASSPGTGYTEAFF. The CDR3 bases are TGTGCCAGCTCACCCGGAACAGGGTACACTGAAGCTTTCTTT.